A selection of T cell receptor beta chains follows, all from one sample in a study of early T cells in non-severe SARS-CoV-2 infection. TCRdb re-called the 5' RACE reads through MiXCR, storing one row per CDR3 protein. The sample has about 83,000 distinct CDR3 sequences, roughly 13% seen once. Specimen: whole blood. The receptors originated from an adult who was a healthcare worker with PCR-confirmed SARS-CoV-2 infection or an uninfected control (not recorded which). The CDR3 runs from the conserved cysteine through the conserved F or W. A D gene is named only where the DNA matches it firmly. Clone size appears in some rows only: once, few, many, or a class for an expanded clone.

>TRBV29-1|TRBD1|TRBJ2-1|few
TGCAGCGCGAGGACAGGGCTCTTACGCTCCTACAATGAGCAGTTCTTC
CSARTGLLRSYNEQFF
>TRBV2|.|TRBJ2-7|many
TGTGCCAGCAGGAGAGACCGGGGGCCCTACGAGCAGTACTTC
CASRRDRGPYEQYF
>TRBV2|.|TRBJ1-5|.
TGTGCCAGCAGTGAAGTCCGAGGGATTCAGCCCCAGCATTTT
CASSEVRGIQPQHF
>TRBV9|.|TRBJ2-1|.
TGTGCCAGCAGCGCCGGATCCTACAATGAGCAGTTCTTC
CASSAGSYNEQFF
>TRBV7-9|TRBD1|TRBJ1-1|few
TGTGCCAGCAGCTTGGGACAGGGTTCGGTATCTTTCTTT
CASSLGQGSVSFF
>TRBV7-9|TRBD2|TRBJ2-3|.
TGTGCCAGCAGCTCAACCGCGCTAGCGGGACTGGGGTCAGATACGCAGTATTTT
CASSSTALAGLGSDTQYF
>TRBV6-5|TRBD2|TRBJ2-2|few
TGTGCCAGCAGCCCCAGCGGGACGAGCACCGGGGAGCTGTTTTTT
CASSPSGTSTGELFF
>TRBV7-8|.|TRBJ2-1|many
TGTGCCAGCAGCTTACAAGGTGAGCAGTTCTTC
CASSLQGEQFF
>TRBV5-1|.|TRBJ1-1|.
TGCGCCAGCAGCTTGGTGGGACTTATGAACACTGAAGCTTTCTTT
CASSLVGLMNTEAFF
>TRBV4-1|TRBD1|TRBJ2-7|.
TGCGCCAGCAGCCAAGTCGGGGACAGAGGCGAGCAGTACTTC
CASSQVGDRGEQYF
>TRBV15|.|TRBJ2-7|.
TGTGCCACCAGCAGAGATTTGGGCCAAAGCTACGAGCAGTACTTC
CATSRDLGQSYEQYF
>TRBV9|.|TRBJ1-1|.
TGTGCCAGCAGCGTTGGCAGGGGTTCTGAAGCTTTCTTT
CASSVGRGSEAFF